These T cell receptor beta chains were read from a single sample in a study of technical replicates of blood from a few donors. Using immunoSEQ multiplex PCR, the repertoire was profiled, and TCRdb retains in-frame clones only, with some absent. Of tens of thousands of clones listed, around 97% were seen once; the top ten hold under 0.3%. The material sequenced was T cells isolated from PBMCs. The receptors were gathered from a human donor in good health. The CDR3 runs from the conserved cysteine through the conserved F or W. A D gene is named only where the DNA matches it firmly. The size of a clone is reported for some rows only, either as once, few or many, or as a class for expanded clones.

clone_size	v_call	j_call	d_call	cdr3_aa	cdr3_nt
-	TRBV19	TRBJ1-5	-	CASSIARAYNQPQHF	TGTGCCAGTAGTATTGCCAGGGCCTACAATCAGCCCCAGCATTTT
-	TRBV5-5	TRBJ1-2	TRBD1	CASSRGQGATNYGYTF	TGTGCCAGCAGCAGGGGACAGGGGGCGACTAACTATGGCTACACCTTC
-	TRBV2	TRBJ2-1	TRBD2	CASSARLADNPYNEQFF	TGTGCCAGCAGTGCCCGACTAGCGGATAATCCTTACAATGAGCAGTTCTTC
-	TRBV5-4	TRBJ2-5	TRBD2	CASSLDAGGKETQYF	TGTGCCAGCAGCTTGGACGCGGGAGGAAAGGAGACCCAGTACTTC
-	TRBV6-4	TRBJ2-2	TRBD2	CASSETSGDTGELFF	TGTGCCAGCAGCGAGACTAGCGGAGACACCGGGGAGCTGTTTTTT
-	TRBV15	TRBJ2-7	-	CATSRTQGLSYEQYF	TGTGCCACCAGCAGAACTCAGGGGCTCTCCTACGAGCAGTACTTC
-	TRBV30	TRBJ2-3	-	CAWTSQTDTQYF	TGTGCCTGGACTAGTCAGACAGATACGCAGTATTTT
-	TRBV5-8	TRBJ1-1	-	CASSLEQGGWATEAFF	TGTGCCAGCAGCTTGGAGCAGGGAGGATGGGCCACTGAAGCTTTCTTT
-	TRBV6-1	TRBJ1-5	-	CASAPEGNQPQHF	TGTGCCAGCGCTCCGGAGGGCAATCAGCCCCAGCATTTT
once	TRBV6-4	TRBJ1-2	TRBD1	CASSAGQGAYYGYTF	TGTGCCAGCAGTGCGGGACAGGGGGCTTACTATGGCTACACCTTC
-	TRBV9	TRBJ2-1	TRBD2	CASSVAGGPHNEQFF	TGTGCCAGCAGCGTAGCGGGGGGGCCCCACAATGAGCAGTTCTTC
-	TRBV6-5	TRBJ1-1	-	CASSYGGLSTEAFF	TGTGCCAGCAGTTACGGAGGCTTGAGCACTGAAGCTTTCTTT
-	TRBV18	TRBJ2-5	-	CASSTGRQETQYF	TGTGCCAGCTCAACCGGGAGACAAGAGACCCAGTACTTC
-	TRBV27	TRBJ1-1	TRBD1	CASSLSPGQMNTEAFF	TGTGCCAGCAGTTTATCCCCGGGACAGATGAACACTGAAGCTTTCTTT
-	TRBV30	TRBJ1-5	-	CAWSDPGVGQPQHF	TGTGCCTGGAGTGACCCAGGGGTAGGTCAGCCCCAGCATTTT
-	TRBV15	TRBJ1-5	-	CATSRDTAGGNQPQHF	TGTGCCACCAGCAGAGATACGGCAGGGGGCAATCAGCCCCAGCATTTT
once	TRBV5-6	TRBJ2-1	TRBD2	CASSPGTSGTYNEQFF	TGTGCCAGCAGCCCGGGGACTAGCGGGACCTACAATGAGCAGTTCTTC
-	TRBV28	TRBJ2-7	TRBD1	CASSKSGTAPYEQYF	TGTGCCAGCTCAAAGTCCGGGACAGCGCCCTACGAGCAGTACTTC
-	TRBV23-1	TRBJ2-3	TRBD2	CASSPSGLAGGRRDTQYF	TGCGCCAGCAGTCCCTCGGGACTAGCGGGAGGGAGGAGGGATACGCAGTATTTT
-	TRBV5-1	TRBJ2-1	-	CASSYSGSRISDEQFF	TGCGCCAGCAGCTACTCCGGGAGCCGAATTTCCGATGAGCAGTTCTTC
few	TRBV9	TRBJ1-1	-	CASSVQGLTEAFF	TGTGCCAGCAGCGTTCAGGGGCTTACTGAAGCTTTCTTT
-	TRBV19	TRBJ2-2	-	CAAGQISNTGELFF	TGTGCCGCGGGGCAGATTTCAAACACCGGGGAGCTGTTTTTT
-	TRBV5-4	TRBJ2-1	TRBD2	CASSHGTSGSSYNEQFF	TGTGCCAGCAGCCACGGGACTAGCGGGAGTTCCTACAATGAGCAGTTCTTC
-	TRBV7-2	TRBJ1-5	-	CASSSMTGTYQPQHF	TGTGCCAGCAGCTCTATGACAGGTACTTATCAGCCCCAGCATTTT
once	TRBV14	TRBJ1-2	-	CASSQEARTYGYTF	TGTGCCAGCAGCCAAGAGGCGCGGACTTATGGCTACACCTTC
-	TRBV4-1	TRBJ2-1	TRBD2	CASATSGGPNEQFF	TGCGCCAGCGCTACTAGCGGGGGACCCAATGAGCAGTTCTTC
-	TRBV27	TRBJ2-1	-	CASSLLGDEQFF	TGTGCCAGCAGTTTATTAGGGGATGAGCAGTTCTTC
-	TRBV10-2	TRBJ2-1	TRBD2	CASSELAGFRGNEQFF	TGCGCCAGCAGTGAACTAGCGGGATTTAGGGGGAATGAGCAGTTCTTC
-	TRBV30	TRBJ1-1	-	CAWSVSGSTEAFF	TGTGCCTGGAGTGTATCGGGGTCTACTGAAGCTTTCTTT
-	TRBV6-5	TRBJ2-3	TRBD2	CASSFLAESTDTQYF	TGTGCCAGCAGTTTCCTAGCGGAGAGCACAGATACGCAGTATTTT
-	TRBV7-2	TRBJ2-7	-	CASSQAGYEQYF	TGTGCCAGCAGTCAAGCCGGCTACGAGCAGTACTTC
-	TRBV28	TRBJ2-7	TRBD1	CASRGQITYEQYF	TGTGCCAGCAGGGGACAGATAACCTACGAGCAGTACTTC
-	TRBV7-3	TRBJ2-7	TRBD2	CASSPRTSYEQYF	TGTGCCAGCAGCCCGAGGACTAGCTACGAGCAGTACTTC
-	TRBV6-5	TRBJ1-1	-	CASSYSTGVARAFF	TGTGCCAGCAGTTACTCGACCGGGGTCGCGAGGGCTTTCTTT
-	TRBV7-3	TRBJ2-7	TRBD1	CASSLQGAFYEQYF	TGTGCCAGCAGCTTACAGGGGGCATTCTACGAGCAGTACTTC
-	TRBV6-6	TRBJ2-2	TRBD2	CASSRLAGGTTGELFF	TGTGCCAGCAGCCGCCTAGCGGGAGGGACCACCGGGGAGCTGTTTTTT
-	TRBV11-2	TRBJ2-1	-	CASSPPGDNEQFF	TGTGCCAGCAGCCCGCCAGGGGACAATGAGCAGTTCTTC
-	TRBV28	TRBJ2-5	TRBD2	CASRTGLAGTETQYF	TGTGCCAGCAGAACGGGACTAGCGGGAACGGAGACCCAGTACTTC
medium-sized	TRBV18	TRBJ1-5	TRBD1	CASSPPDRANQPQHF	TGTGCCAGCTCACCACCTGACAGGGCCAATCAGCCCCAGCATTTT
-	TRBV4-2	TRBJ2-3	-	CASSQGEGVSTDTQYF	TGTGCCAGCAGCCAAGGTGAAGGGGTTAGCACAGATACGCAGTATTTT
-	TRBV2	TRBJ1-2	-	CASSVEGPIYGYTF	TGTGCCAGCAGTGTGGAGGGGCCGATCTATGGCTACACCTTC
few	TRBV29-1	TRBJ1-1	TRBD1	CSVEGQGDEAFF	TGCAGCGTTGAAGGTCAGGGGGATGAAGCTTTCTTT
-	TRBV5-5	TRBJ1-5	TRBD1	CASSPTRQGQPQHF	TGTGCCAGCAGCCCGACTAGACAGGGGCAGCCCCAGCATTTT
-	TRBV4-2	TRBJ2-7	-	CASSQVSSGEYEQYF	TGTGCCAGCAGCCAAGTGTCGTCGGGGGAGTACGAGCAGTACTTC
-	TRBV28	TRBJ1-2	-	CASSPAGYGYTF	TGTGCCAGCAGCCCCGCGGGTTATGGCTACACCTTC
-	TRBV4-2	TRBJ2-3	TRBD2	CASSQDSLVAGLTDTQYF	TGTGCCAGCAGCCAAGATTCTCTGGTAGCGGGACTCACAGATACGCAGTATTTT
-	TRBV19	TRBJ2-7	-	CASSLAPAYEQYF	TGTGCCAGTAGTCTCGCGCCTGCCTACGAGCAGTACTTC
once	TRBV7-3	TRBJ2-2	TRBD2	CASSAWTSADTGELFF	TGTGCCAGCAGCGCCTGGACTAGCGCGGACACCGGGGAGCTGTTTTTT
once	TRBV15	TRBJ2-1	-	CATSRVANEQFF	TGTGCCACCAGCAGAGTAGCCAATGAGCAGTTCTTC
-	TRBV5-6	TRBJ2-7	-	CASSYLAARVHEQYF	TGTGCCAGCAGCTACCTGGCGGCGAGGGTCCACGAGCAGTACTTC
-	TRBV15	TRBJ2-5	-	CATRGAGLETQYF	TGTGCCACCCGGGGGGCAGGGTTGGAGACCCAGTACTTC
-	TRBV19	TRBJ2-3	TRBD1	CATTGRDRGTDTQYF	TGTGCCACCACAGGCCGGGACAGGGGTACAGATACGCAGTATTTT
-	TRBV19	TRBJ2-2	-	CARNFYRAGISGELFF	TGTGCCAGGAATTTTTACAGAGCCGGAATCTCTGGGGAGCTGTTTTTT
-	TRBV27	TRBJ1-4	-	CASGDRRGSNEKLFF	TGTGCCAGCGGAGACCGAAGGGGGTCTAATGAAAAACTGTTTTTT